The following is a TCR beta chain sequence with its context. Sequence at one end of the junction differs from germline and may be a read error. Germline assignment: CDR1 MDHEN and CDR2 SYDVKM. CDR3 length: 13 amino acids. This table comes from immunoSEQ multiplex PCR, and its TCRdb copy is limited to in-frame clones, with some not included. The sample records approximately 87,000 clones, roughly three fifths being singletons. The sample belongs to a study of shared clonotypes between healthy human individuals. Turning to the study itself: The donors, two women and three men, were aged 18 to 49. A donor's plate count was three for CD4 naive and three for CD4 memory; CD8 naive had two and CD8 memory one.

What was sequenced was memory CD8+ T cells sorted from blood. As to subset: CD45RO+ cells pooled with CCR7-negative TemRA cells. The chain has TRBV28 and TRBJ1-5; D unresolved. The clonotype originates from a young man in good health. The CDR3 DNA sequence: TGTGCCAGCAGTCGGCCCGGTAATCGGCCCCAGCATTTT. Amino acids: CASSRPGNRPQHF. Drawing the rest from reference TRBV28 and TRBJ1-5, the complete variable domain is DVKVTQSSRYLVKRTGEKVFLECVQDMDHENMFWYRQDPGLGLRLIYFSYDVKMKEKGDIPEGYSVSREKKERFSLILESASTNQTSMYLCASSRPGNRPQHFGDGTRLSIL.